Below, 23 T cell receptor beta chains from the same sample are listed, as sequenced in a study of blood T cell repertoires in COVID-19 (dated by TCRdb to 2018 to 2020). Preparation of the library involved the immunoSEQ multiplex PCR assay. TCRdb stores this immuneACCESS table with in-frame sequences only. Part of the clones is absent; in the studies checked, under half of the shortfall reflects unresolved V genes, and no reason is known for the rest. In this sample the table shows fewer than 500,000 clones, about nine tenths of which occur a single time. Together, the top ten hold around 1.4% of the sample. What was sequenced was peripheral blood. All receptors derive from a woman aged 30 to 39 with active or convalescent COVID-19.

The V gene is TRBV9, the J gene TRBJ1-1; 9 bases map to TRBD1. Germline loops: CDR1 SGDLS, CDR2 YYNGEE. Losses at the gene ends were 1 base for V and 7 bases for J; bases not matched to a gene: 5. The CDR3 covers 14 residues. In DNA, the CDR3 is TGTGCCAGCAGCGTATGGACAGGGGATCTTGAAGCTTTCTTT. Translation gives CASSVWTGDLEAFF.

The chain recombines TRBV19 with TRBJ1-2; D gene ambiguous. Trimming shortened V by 3 bases and J by 8 bases, and 16 bases separated the two germline ends. Germline V CDR1 and CDR2: LNHDA, SQIVND (reference sequence). The CDR3 contains 14 residues. The CDR3 loop reads CASSILSGVRGYTF. The CDR3 DNA reads TGTGCCAGTAGTATTCTATCCGGGGTTAGAGGCTACACCTTC. Full variable domain (remainder filled in from reference TRBV19 and TRBJ1-2): DGGITQSPKYLFRKEGQNVTLSCEQNLNHDAMYWYRQDPGQGLRLIYYSQIVNDFQKGDIAEGYSVSREKKESFPLTVTSAQKNPTAFYLCASSILSGVRGYTFGSGTRLTVV.

The chain uses TRBV4-1 and TRBJ1-1; possible D gene TRBD1, 6 bases. V lost 3 bases, J lost 5 bases, and 13 bases lay in between. The CDR3 contains 14 residues. CDR1 and CDR2 from the germline V gene are MGHRA and YSYEKL. The CDR3 spells CASSQAGVGTEAFF. In DNA form, the CDR3 reads TGCGCCAGCAGCCAGGCAGGGGTTGGGACTGAAGCTTTCTTT.

The chain is built from TRBV4-1 and TRBJ2-3; D perhaps matches TRBD2 (7 bases). This CDR3 is 15 amino acids long. Trimming took 0 bases from V and 6 from J, leaving 13 bases between them. Germline V gives CDR1 MGHRA, CDR2 YSYEKL. CDR3 nucleotide sequence: TGCGCCAGCAGCCAAGAGGGGGGGCGCAGGGATACGCAGTATTTT. As protein: CASSQEGGRRDTQYF.

The chain employs TRBV3-1 (or the pseudogene TRBV3-2) and TRBJ1-2; a weak D match, TRBD1 (5 bases). Germline V gene data show CDR1 as LGHDT and CDR2 as YNNKEL (reference sequence). The length of the CDR3 is 11 residues. Trimming took off 5 bases at V and 10 bases at J, with 11 bases between the two ends. The CDR3 is CASSYQGLYTF. The CDR3 bases are TGTGCCAGCAGCTATCAGGGTCTCTACACCTTC.

The rearrangement joins TRBV14 to TRBJ2-7, with 7 nucleotides matching TRBD2. CDR1 and CDR2 (germline): SGHDN, FVKESK. This CDR3 comprises 17 residues. V lost 8 bases, J lost 2 bases, and 18 bases stayed unmatched. CDR3 sequence: CASSPAHGRFSPYEQYF. The DNA for the CDR3 is TGTGCCAGCTCCCCAGCCCACGGGAGGTTCAGCCCCTACGAGCAGTACTTC.

This clone has a single count. The rearrangement links TRBV3-1 (or the pseudogene TRBV3-2) to TRBJ2-3; 15 nucleotides agree with TRBD2. The germline gives CDR1 LGHDT, CDR2 YNNKEL (reference sequence). The V gene end was trimmed by 4 bases and the J gene end by 5 bases; junction bases not matched to a gene: 4. The CDR3 runs 16 residues. In DNA, the CDR3 is TGTGCCAGCAGCCGGACTAGCGGGGGGGCCGGAGATACGCAGTATTTT. This gives the protein CASSRTSGGAGDTQYF.

This chain links TRBV19 with TRBJ2-5; D may be TRBD1 (5 bases). Germline values: CDR1 LNHDA, CDR2 SQIVND (reference sequence). The CDR3 has 14 residues. V was trimmed by 3 bases and J by 5 bases, leaving 13 bases between them. The CDR3 reads CASSIAGLAETQYF. As DNA, the CDR3 is TGTGCCAGTAGTATTGCAGGGTTGGCGGAGACCCAGTACTTC.

This chain connects TRBV10-2 to TRBJ1-4; 9 bases fit TRBD1. Germline lookup yields CDR1 WSHSY and CDR2 SAAADI. Trimming at V came to 5 bases and at J to 7 bases, leaving 5 bases not matched to a gene. This CDR3 spans 14 amino acids. CDR3 in DNA: TGCGCCAGCAGTTCCGGGACAGGGATTGAAAAACTGTTTTTT. Translated, it gives CASSSGTGIEKLFF.

The chain is built from TRBV3-1 (or the pseudogene TRBV3-2) and TRBJ1-1, with D tentatively TRBD1 (5 bases). In germline, CDR1 is LGHDT, CDR2 YNNKEL (reference sequence). The CDR3 contains 15 residues. The V and J ends lost 0 bases and 5 bases respectively, with 13 bases between them. CDR3 loop: CASSQDLSQGTEAFF. CDR3 bases: TGTGCCAGCAGCCAAGATCTCTCGCAGGGAACTGAAGCTTTCTTT.

The chain links TRBV19 to TRBJ1-4; unclear D gene. Germline CDR1 and CDR2: LNHDA and SQIVND (reference sequence). The CDR3 consists of 14 residues. V lost 2 bases to trimming and J lost 0 bases, with 4 bases between them. For the CDR3, the DNA is TGTGCCAGTAGTATACCGTCAACTAATGAAAAACTGTTTTTT. Translation: CASSIPSTNEKLFF.

V and J are TRBV5-1 and TRBJ1-1, with D unresolved. CDR3 length: 14 amino acids. Trimming removed 5 bases at V and 1 base at J, with 12 bases between. CDR1 SGHRS and CDR2 YFSETQ come from the germline V gene. CDR3 bases: TGCGCCAGCAGTTTCGACACCCAGAACACTGAAGCTTTCTTT. Translated: CASSFDTQNTEAFF.

The gene calls are TRBV10-1 and TRBJ2-5; 11 bases fit TRBD2. The germline V gene has CDR1 WNHNN and CDR2 SYGVQD (reference sequence). CDR3 length equals 18 residues. The junction had 14 bases not matched to a gene; V was cut back by 8 bases and J by 0 bases. The CDR3 reads CASDPTSGGPWYQETQYF. CDR3 bases: TGCGCCAGCGATCCCACTAGCGGGGGCCCCTGGTACCAAGAGACCCAGTACTTC.

The CDR3 region has the DNA TGTGCCACCAGCAGGACCCCTAGCGACACAGATACGCAGTATTTT. It codes for CATSRTPSDTDTQYF. The V and J genes are TRBV15 and TRBJ2-3; weak D call: TRBD2 (6 bases). CDR1 is LNHNV, CDR2 YYDKDF, per germline (reference sequence). The CDR3 extends over 15 amino acids. V was pared by 3 bases and J by 2 bases, with 12 bases between.

V usage is TRBV6-1 and J usage is TRBJ2-3, with TRBD2 matching 12 bases. The CDR3 is 15 residues long. The V gene end was trimmed by 2 bases and the J gene end by 4 bases; junction bases not matched to a gene: 1. Germline V lookup: CDR1 MNHNS, CDR2 SASEGT. The CDR3 bases are TGTGCCAGCAGTGAACTAGCGGGGGGGCCAGATACGCAGTATTTT. Translation: CASSELAGGPDTQYF.

The chain is built from TRBV6-5 and TRBJ2-7; D uncertain. V was cut by 8 bases and J by 3 bases, with 8 bases left in between. The germline V gene encodes CDR1 MNHEY and CDR2 SVGAGI. The CDR3 runs 11 residues. This chain's CDR3 is CASRTSYEQYF. CDR3 nucleotides: TGTGCCAGCCGCACGAGCTACGAGCAGTACTTC.

V is TRBV19 and J is TRBJ1-2, with 7 bases identical to TRBD1. Unmatched junction bases numbered 5, after V lost 5 bases and J lost 2 bases. The germline CDR1 and CDR2 sequences are LNHDA and SQIVND (reference sequence). The CDR3 is 14 amino acids. In DNA, the CDR3 is TGTGCCAGTAGTCGACAGGGTATAAACTATGGCTACACCTTC. Its translation: CASSRQGINYGYTF.

Only a few counts were recorded for this clone. V gene TRBV5-6 combines with J gene TRBJ1-1; D call uncertain. Germline lookup yields CDR1 SGHDT and CDR2 YYEEEE. This CDR3 contains 12 residues. The V end lost 4 bases, the J end lost 4 bases, and 8 bases lay between the germline ends. Here the CDR3 reads CASSKVSTEAFF. The CDR3 nucleotides are TGTGCCAGCAGCAAAGTTAGCACTGAAGCTTTCTTT.

The rearrangement links TRBV7-6 to TRBJ1-1, with D perhaps matching TRBD1 (5 bases). Trimming took 1 base from V and 4 from J, leaving 13 bases between them. The CDR3 loop spans 15 amino acids. Germline CDR1 and CDR2: SGHVS and FNYEAQ. CDR3 nucleotide sequence: TGTGCCAGCAGCTTAGGGGGGGATTGGAGCACTGAAGCTTTCTTT. It is translated as CASSLGGDWSTEAFF.

V usage is TRBV27 and J usage is TRBJ1-5; D gene unclear. Trimming removed 5 bases at V and 9 bases at J, with 11 bases between. CDR3 size: 12 residues. Looked up from germline, CDR1 is MNHEY and CDR2 is SMNVEV (reference sequence). This CDR3 reads CASSTALGPQHF. Here the CDR3 DNA reads TGTGCCAGCAGTACCGCCCTCGGGCCCCAGCATTTT.

The sample holds one count of this clone. V and J are TRBV5-4 and TRBJ1-1; tentative D call: TRBD1 (5 bases). This CDR3 has 17 residues. Germline V gives CDR1 SGHNT, CDR2 YYREEE (reference sequence). V lost 3 bases, J lost 2 bases, and 20 bases lay in between. The CDR3 here is CASSSGSDIGYNTEAFF. The CDR3 DNA reads as TGTGCCAGCAGCTCAGGGTCGGACATAGGTTATAACACTGAAGCTTTCTTT.

This chain uses TRBV19 with TRBJ1-4; a possible D gene is TRBD1 (5 bases). Per the germline V gene, CDR1 is LNHDA and CDR2 is SQIVND (reference sequence). V lost 8 bases and J lost 6, with 13 bases in between. The CDR3 has 13 amino acids. CDR3 in DNA: TGTGCCAGTCAATCGGGGGGTTATGAAAAACTGTTTTTT. This gives the protein CASQSGGYEKLFF.

The CDR3 nucleotides are TGCGCCACCGCCCGGGGGGACACTGAAGCTTTCTTT. This translates into CATARGDTEAFF. V and J are TRBV10-1 and TRBJ1-1; a weak D match, TRBD1 (5 bases). The CDR3 runs to 12 residues. V lost 10 bases and J 3 bases, leaving 12 bases between the germline ends. Germline V lookup: CDR1 WNHNN, CDR2 SYGVQD (reference sequence).